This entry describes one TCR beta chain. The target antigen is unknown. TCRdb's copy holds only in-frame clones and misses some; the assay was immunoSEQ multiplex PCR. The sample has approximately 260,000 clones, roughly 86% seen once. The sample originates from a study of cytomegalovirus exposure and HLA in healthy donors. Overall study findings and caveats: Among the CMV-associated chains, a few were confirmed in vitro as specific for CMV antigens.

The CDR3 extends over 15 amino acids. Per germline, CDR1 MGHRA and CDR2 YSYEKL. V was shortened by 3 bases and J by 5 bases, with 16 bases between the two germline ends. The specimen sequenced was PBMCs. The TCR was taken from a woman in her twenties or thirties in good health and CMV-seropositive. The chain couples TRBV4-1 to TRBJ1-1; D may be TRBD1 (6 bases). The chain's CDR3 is CASSQAGAGRTEAFF. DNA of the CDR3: TGCGCCAGCAGCCAGGCGGGGGCGGGGAGGACTGAAGCTTTCTTT.